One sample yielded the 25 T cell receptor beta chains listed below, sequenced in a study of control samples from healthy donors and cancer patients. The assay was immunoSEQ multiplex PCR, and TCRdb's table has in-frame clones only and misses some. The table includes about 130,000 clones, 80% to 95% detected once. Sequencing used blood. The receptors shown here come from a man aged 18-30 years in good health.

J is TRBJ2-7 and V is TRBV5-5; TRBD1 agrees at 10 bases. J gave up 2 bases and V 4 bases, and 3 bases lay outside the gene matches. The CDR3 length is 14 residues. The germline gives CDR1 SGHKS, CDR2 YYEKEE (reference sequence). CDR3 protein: CASSRGTGAYEQYF. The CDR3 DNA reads TGTGCCAGCAGCCGCGGGACAGGGGCCTACGAGCAGTACTTC.

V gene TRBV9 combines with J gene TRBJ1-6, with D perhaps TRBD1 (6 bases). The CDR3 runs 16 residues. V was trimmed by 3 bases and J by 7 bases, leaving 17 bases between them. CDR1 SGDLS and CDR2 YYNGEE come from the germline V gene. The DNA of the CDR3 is TGTGCCAGCAGCGGAGGGGGGGGGACCCAGAATTCACCCCTCCACTTT. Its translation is CASSGGGGTQNSPLHF.

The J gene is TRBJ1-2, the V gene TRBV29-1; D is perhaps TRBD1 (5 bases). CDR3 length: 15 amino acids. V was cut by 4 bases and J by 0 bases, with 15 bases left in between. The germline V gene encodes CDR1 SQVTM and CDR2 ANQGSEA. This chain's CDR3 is CSVGPLTEPNYGYTF. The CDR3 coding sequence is TGCAGCGTTGGTCCCTTGACAGAGCCTAACTATGGCTACACCTTC.

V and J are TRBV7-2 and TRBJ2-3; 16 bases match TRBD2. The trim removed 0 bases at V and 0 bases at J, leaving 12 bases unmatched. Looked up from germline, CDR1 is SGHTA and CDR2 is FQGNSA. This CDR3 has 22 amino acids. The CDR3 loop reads CASSLAFWSGLAGGPSTDTQYF. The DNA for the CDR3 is TGTGCCAGCAGCTTAGCGTTTTGGTCGGGACTAGCGGGGGGGCCCAGCACAGATACGCAGTATTTT.

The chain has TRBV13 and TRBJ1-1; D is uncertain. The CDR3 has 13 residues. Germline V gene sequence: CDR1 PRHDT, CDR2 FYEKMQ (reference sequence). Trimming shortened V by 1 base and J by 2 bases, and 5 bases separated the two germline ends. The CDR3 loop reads CASSLEVNTEAFF. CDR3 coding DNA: TGTGCCAGCAGCTTAGAGGTTAACACTGAAGCTTTCTTT.

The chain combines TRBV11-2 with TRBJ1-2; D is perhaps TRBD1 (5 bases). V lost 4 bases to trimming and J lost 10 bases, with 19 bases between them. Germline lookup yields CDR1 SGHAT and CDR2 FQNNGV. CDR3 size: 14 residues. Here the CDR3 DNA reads TGTGCCAGCAGCTCACTAAAACAGCTAGGGGACTACACCTTC. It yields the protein CASSSLKQLGDYTF.

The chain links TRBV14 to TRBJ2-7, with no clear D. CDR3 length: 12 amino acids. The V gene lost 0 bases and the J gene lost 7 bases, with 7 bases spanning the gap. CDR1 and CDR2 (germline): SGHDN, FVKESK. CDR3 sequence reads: CASSQESGEQYF. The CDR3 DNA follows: TGTGCCAGCAGCCAAGAGAGTGGTGAGCAGTACTTC. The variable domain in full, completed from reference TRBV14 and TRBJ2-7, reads EAGVTQFPSHSVIEKGQTVTLRCDPISGHDNLYWYRRVMGKEIKFLLHFVKESKQDESGMPNNRFLAERTGGTYSTLKVQPAELEDSGVYFCASSQESGEQYFGPGTRLTVT.

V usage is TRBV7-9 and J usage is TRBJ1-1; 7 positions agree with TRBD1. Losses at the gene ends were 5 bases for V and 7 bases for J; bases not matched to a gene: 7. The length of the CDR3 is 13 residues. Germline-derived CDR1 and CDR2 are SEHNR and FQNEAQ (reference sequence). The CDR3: CASSQLRGNEAFF. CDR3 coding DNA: TGTGCCAGCAGCCAACTCAGGGGGAATGAAGCTTTCTTT.

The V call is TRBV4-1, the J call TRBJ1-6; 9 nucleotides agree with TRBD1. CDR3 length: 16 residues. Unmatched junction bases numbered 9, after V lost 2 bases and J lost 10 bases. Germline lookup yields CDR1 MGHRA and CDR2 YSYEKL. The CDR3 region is CASSQFPGQGNSPLHF. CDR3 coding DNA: TGCGCCAGCAGCCAATTTCCGGGACAGGGAAACTCACCCCTCCACTTT.

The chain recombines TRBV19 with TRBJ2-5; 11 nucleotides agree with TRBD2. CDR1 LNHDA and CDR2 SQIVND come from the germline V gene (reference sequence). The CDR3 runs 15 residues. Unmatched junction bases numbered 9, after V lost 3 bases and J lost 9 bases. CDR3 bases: TGTGCCAGTAGTATCACTAGCGGGGGACCCGTGGCCCAGTACTTC. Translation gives CASSITSGGPVAQYF.

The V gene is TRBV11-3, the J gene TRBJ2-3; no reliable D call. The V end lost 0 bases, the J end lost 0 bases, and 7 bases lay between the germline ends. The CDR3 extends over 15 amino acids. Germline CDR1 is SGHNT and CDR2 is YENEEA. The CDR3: CASSLDGTSTDTQYF. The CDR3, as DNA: TGTGCCAGCAGCTTAGATGGCACTAGCACAGATACGCAGTATTTT.

DNA of the CDR3: TGTGCCAGCAGCTCTGGACTAGCGGGGTCCTACGAGCAGTACTTC. This gives the protein CASSSGLAGSYEQYF. The gene calls are TRBV7-9 and TRBJ2-7, with 12 bases that match TRBD2. The CDR3 has 15 residues. Unmatched junction bases numbered 2, after V lost 4 bases and J lost 1 base. CDR1 SEHNR and CDR2 FQNEAQ come from the germline V gene (reference sequence).

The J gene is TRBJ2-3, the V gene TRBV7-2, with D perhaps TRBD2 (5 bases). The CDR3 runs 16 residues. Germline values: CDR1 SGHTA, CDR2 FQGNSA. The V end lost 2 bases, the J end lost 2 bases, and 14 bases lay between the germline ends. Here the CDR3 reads CASSLYDLAFTDTQYF. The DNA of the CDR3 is TGTGCCAGCAGCTTATACGACTTAGCGTTCACAGATACGCAGTATTTT.

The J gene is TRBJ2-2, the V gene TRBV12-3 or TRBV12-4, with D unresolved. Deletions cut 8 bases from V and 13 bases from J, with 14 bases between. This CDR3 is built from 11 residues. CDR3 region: CASYDPVALFF. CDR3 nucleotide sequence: TGTGCCAGCTATGACCCGGTGGCGCTGTTTTTT.

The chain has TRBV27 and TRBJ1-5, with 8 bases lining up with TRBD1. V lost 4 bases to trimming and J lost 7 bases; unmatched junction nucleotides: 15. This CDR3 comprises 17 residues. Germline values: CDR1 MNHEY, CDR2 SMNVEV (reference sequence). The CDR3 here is CASSSSLRQGTDQPQHF. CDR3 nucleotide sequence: TGTGCCAGCAGTTCCTCCCTTCGACAGGGGACGGACCAGCCCCAGCATTTT.

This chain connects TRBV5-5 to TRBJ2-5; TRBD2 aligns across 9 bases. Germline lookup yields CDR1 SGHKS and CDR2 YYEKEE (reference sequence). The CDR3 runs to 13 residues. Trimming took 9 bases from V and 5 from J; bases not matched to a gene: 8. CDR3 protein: CATGGLARETQYF. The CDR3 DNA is TGTGCCACCGGGGGACTAGCTCGTGAGACCCAGTACTTC.

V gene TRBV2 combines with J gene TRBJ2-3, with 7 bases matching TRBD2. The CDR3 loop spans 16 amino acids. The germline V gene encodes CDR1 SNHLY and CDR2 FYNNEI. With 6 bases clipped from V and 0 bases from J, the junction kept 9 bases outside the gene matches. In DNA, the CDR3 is TGTGCCAGCAGGCCCGGGACTACCCTAAGCACAGATACGCAGTATTTT. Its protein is CASRPGTTLSTDTQYF.

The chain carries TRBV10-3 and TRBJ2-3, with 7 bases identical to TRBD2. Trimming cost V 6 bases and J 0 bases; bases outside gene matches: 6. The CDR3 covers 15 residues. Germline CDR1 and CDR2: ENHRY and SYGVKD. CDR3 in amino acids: CAIREAGFSTDTQYF. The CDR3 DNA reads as TGTGCCATCAGGGAAGCGGGGTTTAGCACAGATACGCAGTATTTT.

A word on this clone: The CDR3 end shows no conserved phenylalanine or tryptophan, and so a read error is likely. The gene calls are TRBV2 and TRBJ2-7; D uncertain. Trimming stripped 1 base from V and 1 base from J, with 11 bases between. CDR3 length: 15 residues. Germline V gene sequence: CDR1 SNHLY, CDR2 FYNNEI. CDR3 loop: CASSEEVPDSYEQYS. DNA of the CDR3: TGTGCCAGCAGTGAAGAGGTGCCCGATTCCTACGAGCAGTACTCC.

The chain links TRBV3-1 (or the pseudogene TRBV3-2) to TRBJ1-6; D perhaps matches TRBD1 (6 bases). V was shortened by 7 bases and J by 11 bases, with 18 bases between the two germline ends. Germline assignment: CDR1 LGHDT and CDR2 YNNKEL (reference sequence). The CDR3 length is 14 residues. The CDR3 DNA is TGTGCCAGCAACCACGGGGGCCAGGGGACACCCCTCCACTTT. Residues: CASNHGGQGTPLHF.

The CDR3 DNA is TGTGCCAGCAGCTCCTCCCCGCTAGCGGGGGGCGCGAACACCGGGGAGCTGTTTTTT. This encodes CASSSSPLAGGANTGELFF. This rearrangement joins TRBV7-6 to TRBJ2-2, with 11 bases that match TRBD2. This CDR3 spans 19 amino acids. The V gene end was trimmed by 4 bases and the J gene end by 0 bases; junction bases not matched to a gene: 10. Germline V CDR1 and CDR2: SGHVS, FNYEAQ. The variable domain in full, completed from reference TRBV7-6 and TRBJ2-2, reads GAGVSQSPRYKVTKRGQDVALRCDPISGHVSLYWYRQALGQGPEFLTYFNYEAQQDKSGLPNDRFSAERPEGSISTLTIQRTEQRDSAMYRCASSSSPLAGGANTGELFFGEGSRLTVL.

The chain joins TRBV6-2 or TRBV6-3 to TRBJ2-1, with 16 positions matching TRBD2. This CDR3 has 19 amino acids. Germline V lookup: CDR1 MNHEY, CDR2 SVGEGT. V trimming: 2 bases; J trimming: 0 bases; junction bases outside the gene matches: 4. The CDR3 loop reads CASSYQGLAGGASYNEQFF. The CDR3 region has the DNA TGTGCCAGCAGTTACCAGGGACTAGCGGGGGGGGCCTCCTACAATGAGCAGTTCTTC.

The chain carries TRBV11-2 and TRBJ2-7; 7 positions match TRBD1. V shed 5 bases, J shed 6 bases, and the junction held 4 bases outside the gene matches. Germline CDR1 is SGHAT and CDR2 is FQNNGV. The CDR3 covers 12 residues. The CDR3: CASSPGGSEQYF. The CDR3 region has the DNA TGTGCCAGCAGCCCAGGGGGAAGCGAGCAGTACTTC.

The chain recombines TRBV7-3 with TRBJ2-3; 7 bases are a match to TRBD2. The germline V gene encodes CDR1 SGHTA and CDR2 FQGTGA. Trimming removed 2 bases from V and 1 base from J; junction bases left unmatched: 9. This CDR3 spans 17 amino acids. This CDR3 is CASSLGVSGEGTDTQYF. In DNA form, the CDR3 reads TGTGCCAGCAGCTTAGGTGTCAGCGGGGAGGGCACAGATACGCAGTATTTT. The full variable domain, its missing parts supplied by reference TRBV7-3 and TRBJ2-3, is GAGVSQTPSNKVTEKGKYVELRCDPISGHTALYWYRQSLGQGPEFLIYFQGTGAADDSGLPNDRFFAVRPEGSVSTLKIQRTERGDSAVYLCASSLGVSGEGTDTQYFGPGTRLTVL.

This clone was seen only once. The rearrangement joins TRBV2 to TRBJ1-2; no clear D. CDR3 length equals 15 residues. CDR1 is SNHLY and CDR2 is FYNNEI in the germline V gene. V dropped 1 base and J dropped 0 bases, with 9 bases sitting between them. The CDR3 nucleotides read TGTGCCAGCAGTGAAGATCAGTCGGCTAACTATGGCTACACCTTC. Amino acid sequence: CASSEDQSANYGYTF.